This T cell receptor (beta chain) was recovered during a study of blood T cells in healthy people across ages. Then a second PCR, running roughly 7 to 11 cycles, was carried out with a sample-barcoded 5' primer and a J-beta primer mix. A single record per CDR3 protein comes from TCRdb applying MiXCR to the 5' RACE reads. The sample lists about 800,000 distinct CDR3 sequences; roughly 25% were seen once. The CDR3 extends over 17 amino acids. Germline V CDR1 and CDR2: SGHTA, FQGNSA. V was pared by 3 bases and J by 7 bases, with 23 bases between. This sample was shared with a second study, whose subject was T cells of mothers and their children. That study reports: Extracted RNA, in its entirety, went into cDNA synthesis at 1.5 ug per 15 ul. The TCR beta CDR3 read count exceeded 8.5 million for each mother and was about 2.7 million for each child.

Sequencing was done on a sample of blood. The clonotype comes from a boy under 18 in good health. This chain links TRBV7-2 with TRBJ2-3; weak D call: TRBD1 (6 bases). CDR3 in DNA: TGTGCCAGCAGCTTTGGTCTTTCAAAGGGGGATAGGCATACGCAGTATTTT. Protein sequence: CASSFGLSKGDRHTQYF. Full variable domain (outside the CDR3, taken from reference TRBV7-2 and TRBJ2-3): GAGVSQSPSNKVTEKGKDVELRCDPISGHTALYWYRQSLGQGLEFLIYFQGNSAPDKSGLPSDRFSAERTGGSVSTLTIQRTQQEDSAVYLCASSFGLSKGDRHTQYFGPGTRLTVL.